This T cell receptor beta chain was found in a study of blood T cell repertoires in COVID-19. Study-wide context: Samples of COVID-19 (acute and convalescent) were obtained from the United States, Italy and Spain.

The Seattle site enrolled patients during active infection and followed them longitudinally. Per the study methods: It was from reference gene primer amplification that nucleated cell counts were estimated. The repertoire was sequenced with immunoSEQ multiplex PCR; TCRdb's copy has only in-frame clones and lacks some. That table furnishes V, J and clone size, whereas the DNA furnished D and trimming. There are over 150,000 clones in the sample; 84% occur only once, and approximately 2.6% lies in the top ten. The CDR3 has 15 amino acids. Germline CDR1 and CDR2: MNHEY and SVGEGT. Trimming took off 0 bases at V and 1 base at J, with 9 bases between the two ends.

The sequenced sample consisted of peripheral blood. The receptor comes from an elderly woman with COVID-19, enrolled during active disease. V is TRBV6-2 or TRBV6-3 and J is TRBJ1-1, with unresolved D. The CDR3 sequence: CASSYSAWRNTEAFF. The DNA for the CDR3 is TGTGCCAGCAGTTACTCGGCTTGGAGGAACACTGAAGCTTTCTTT.